The 3 T cell receptor beta chains below all came from one sample that was sequenced in a study of blood T cell repertoires in COVID-19. Sequencing used immunoSEQ multiplex PCR; TCRdb keeps in-frame clones, though not all of them. The sample includes around 170,000 clones, 80% to 85% of them seen just once. The sequencing sample was made of peripheral blood. These receptors came from a woman of 80 years or more with COVID-19, enrolled during active disease.

This chain connects TRBV7-6 to TRBJ2-3; the D gene is possibly TRBD2 (5 bases). Germline CDR1 SGHVS, CDR2 FNYEAQ. The CDR3 has 15 amino acids. V was cut by 2 bases and J by 1 base, with 10 bases left in between. CDR3 sequence (DNA): TGTGCCAGCAGCTTACGTCTTAGCGGCACAGATACGCAGTATTTT. Its protein product is CASSLRLSGTDTQYF.

The V and J genes are TRBV6-5 and TRBJ1-6; D is undetermined. V dropped 0 bases and J dropped 7 bases, with 10 bases sitting between them. CDR3 length: 15 residues. Germline values: CDR1 MNHEY, CDR2 SVGAGI. The CDR3 region is CASSYSSGRNSPLHF. CDR3 DNA: TGTGCCAGCAGTTACTCGAGTGGGCGAAATTCACCCCTCCACTTT.

Regarding this clone: The same CDR3 is also encoded by other DNA sequences in this sample. The J gene is TRBJ2-7, the V gene TRBV27; 7 bases align to TRBD1. With V trimmed by 6 bases and J by 3 bases, 8 bases remained unmatched. CDR3 length equals 14 residues. The germline V gene encodes CDR1 MNHEY and CDR2 SMNVEV (reference sequence). The chain's CDR3 is CASRRQGEIYEQYF. CDR3 DNA sequence: TGTGCCAGCAGGAGGCAGGGGGAGATCTACGAGCAGTACTTC.